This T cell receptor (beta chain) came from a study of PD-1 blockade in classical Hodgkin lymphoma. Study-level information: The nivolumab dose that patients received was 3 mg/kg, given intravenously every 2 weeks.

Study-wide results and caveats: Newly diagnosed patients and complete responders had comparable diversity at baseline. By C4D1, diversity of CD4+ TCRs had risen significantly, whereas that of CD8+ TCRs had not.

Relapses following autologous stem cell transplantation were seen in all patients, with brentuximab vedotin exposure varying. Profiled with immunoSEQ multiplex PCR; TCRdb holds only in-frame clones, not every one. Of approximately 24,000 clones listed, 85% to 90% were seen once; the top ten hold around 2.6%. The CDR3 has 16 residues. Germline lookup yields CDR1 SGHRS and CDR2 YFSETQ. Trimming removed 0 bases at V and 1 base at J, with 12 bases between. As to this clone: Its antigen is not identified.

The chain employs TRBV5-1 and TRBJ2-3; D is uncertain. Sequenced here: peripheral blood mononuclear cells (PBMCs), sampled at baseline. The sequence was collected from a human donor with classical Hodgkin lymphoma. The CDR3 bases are TGCGCCAGCAGCTTGGCCGGGCCCGAGGGCACAGATACGCAGTATTTT. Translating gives CASSLAGPEGTDTQYF.